The 15 T cell receptor beta chains below come from one sample, sequenced in a study of T cells after yellow fever vaccination. TCRdb re-derived calls from the 5' RACE reads in MiXCR, one entry per CDR3 protein. The data contain a few hundred thousand distinct CDR3 sequences, 8.7% of them singletons. This material consisted of PBMCs, taken on the day of the first yellow fever vaccination. These receptors all stem from a man younger than 35 who received the YFV17D yellow fever vaccine.

This chain uses TRBV3-1 with TRBJ2-5; 8 bases fit TRBD1. V lost 3 bases to trimming and J lost 3 bases; unmatched junction nucleotides: 6. Germline V gene lookup returns CDR1 LGHDT and CDR2 YNNKEL (reference sequence). CDR3 size: 15 residues. CDR3 region: CASSHPGQGKETQYF. In DNA form, the CDR3 reads TGTGCCAGCAGCCACCCTGGACAGGGAAAAGAGACCCAGTACTTC.

This clonotype has only a few counts. The chain couples TRBV7-9 to TRBJ2-2; 8 nucleotides match TRBD1. V shed 3 bases and J 6 bases; nucleotides not matched to a gene: 12. The CDR3 totals 17 residues. The germline V gene has CDR1 SEHNR and CDR2 FQNEAQ (reference sequence). The CDR3 DNA reads as TGTGCCAGCAGCTTTGGTGGGACAGGCTACCATGCCGGGGAGCTGTTTTTT. Translated, it gives CASSFGGTGYHAGELFF.

This sequence joins TRBV6-6 and TRBJ2-7; D unclear. CDR3 length equals 13 residues. V lost 7 bases, J lost 6 bases, and 16 bases lay in between. Germline V CDR1 and CDR2: MNHNY, SVGAGI (reference sequence). CDR3 nucleotide sequence: TGTGCCAGCACCCATTCGAACCCTGGCGAGCAGTACTTC. Its translation: CASTHSNPGEQYF.

This clonotype was recorded a few times. CDR3 protein: CASSEYRSGNTIYF. As DNA, the CDR3 is TGTGCCAGCAGTGAATACAGGAGCGGAAACACCATATATTTT. The chain is built from TRBV2 and TRBJ1-3; TRBD1 is a possible D gene (5 bases). The germline gives CDR1 SNHLY, CDR2 FYNNEI. This CDR3 spans 14 amino acids. Trimming removed 2 bases from V and 4 bases from J, with 9 bases in between. The entire variable domain, with the rest obtained from reference TRBV2 and TRBJ1-3, is as follows: EPEVTQTPSHQVTQMGQEVILRCVPISNHLYFYWYRQILGQKVEFLVSFYNNEISEKSEIFDDQFSVERPDGSNFTLKIRSTKLEDSAMYFCASSEYRSGNTIYFGEGSWLTVV.

V gene TRBV7-2 combines with J gene TRBJ2-7, with D perhaps TRBD1 or TRBD2 (6 bases each). This CDR3 has 15 residues. The V and J ends lost 2 bases and 2 bases respectively, with 13 bases between them. CDR1 and CDR2 from the germline V gene are SGHTA and FQGNSA. The CDR3 sequence: CASSLLVGGPYEQYV. The CDR3 DNA follows: TGTGCCAGCAGCTTACTGGTGGGGGGCCCCTACGAGCAGTACGTC.

The chain is built from TRBV6-5 and TRBJ2-1; D is perhaps TRBD1 or TRBD2 (5 bases each). There are 17 residues in the CDR3. Germline CDR1 is MNHEY and CDR2 is SVGAGI. The ends were cut back, 1 base at V and 2 bases at J, with 15 bases in the middle. CDR3 region: CASSYYPEGRTYNEQFF. Here the CDR3 DNA reads TGTGCCAGCAGTTACTACCCCGAGGGGAGAACCTACAATGAGCAGTTCTTC.

In its sample, this clonotype was seen a few times. This sequence joins TRBV5-1 and TRBJ2-5, with TRBD1 identical over 9 bases. CDR3 size: 15 residues. After removal of 4 bases from V and 3 bases from J, the junction contained 7 bases not matched to a gene. Germline loops: CDR1 SGHRS, CDR2 YFSETQ. The CDR3: CASSAGQGWKETQYF. The CDR3 bases are TGCGCCAGCAGCGCTGGACAGGGGTGGAAAGAGACCCAGTACTTC.

This clonotype appeared a few times. This chain uses TRBV7-9 with TRBJ2-5; D not certain. CDR1 and CDR2 from the germline V gene are SEHNR and FQNEAQ (reference sequence). The CDR3 loop spans 17 amino acids. The ends were cut back, 0 bases at V and 1 base at J, with 15 bases in the middle. DNA of the CDR3: TGTGCCAGCAGCTTAGCAAGGTCAGAAAACCTCCAAGAGACCCAGTACTTC. The encoded protein is CASSLARSENLQETQYF.

CDR3 sequence reads: CASSWGQEGSETQYF. Here the CDR3 DNA reads TGTGCCAGCAGCTGGGGGCAGGAGGGGTCGGAGACCCAGTACTTC. The V call is TRBV7-9, the J call TRBJ2-5; D is perhaps TRBD1 or TRBD2 (6 bases each). Germline-derived CDR1 and CDR2 are SEHNR and FQNEAQ (reference sequence). Between the trimmed V and J ends, which lost 4 bases and 5 bases, there was a span of 17 bases. The CDR3 is 15 residues long. Drawing the rest from reference TRBV7-9 and TRBJ2-5, the complete variable domain is DTGVSQNPRHKITKRGQNVTFRCDPISEHNRLYWYRQTLGQGPEFLTYFQNEAQLEKSRLLSDRFSAERPKGSFSTLEIQRTEQGDSAMYLCASSWGQEGSETQYFGPGTRLLVL.

In its sample, this clonotype was seen a few times. The chain joins TRBV12-3 or TRBV12-4 to TRBJ2-1; 8 positions agree with TRBD2. The CDR3 is 15 residues long. V was pared by 2 bases and J by 6 bases, with 6 bases of the junction left unmatched. The CDR3 here is CASSLTRGGSNEQFF. CDR3 bases: TGTGCCAGCAGTTTAACGCGCGGGGGGTCCAATGAGCAGTTCTTC.

As to this clonotype: This sequence may be a read error, since a much larger clone differs from it by one base. The chain employs TRBV4-2 and TRBJ1-1, with D maybe TRBD1 (6 bases). Deletions cut 8 bases from V and 0 bases from J, with 13 bases between. This CDR3 has 14 amino acids. The germline CDR1 and CDR2 sequences are LGHNA and YNFKEQ. CDR3 DNA: TGTGCCAGCGGCCCCGGACAGTTGAACACTGAAGCTTTCTTT. Encoded protein: CASGPGQLNTEAFF.

This chain links TRBV5-1 with TRBJ2-3; TRBD2 matches 8 bases. CDR1 and CDR2 (germline): SGHRS, YFSETQ. The CDR3 spans 16 residues. Trimming removed 0 bases from V and 4 bases from J; junction bases left unmatched: 7. CDR3 DNA sequence: TGCGCCAGCAGCTTGGACTCGGGGGGGCATTCAGATACGCAGTATTTT. Residues: CASSLDSGGHSDTQYF.

This clonotype came up many times. V and J are TRBV5-1 and TRBJ2-2; D is uncertain. V dropped 4 bases and J dropped 5 bases, with 15 bases sitting between them. The CDR3 length is 15 residues. Per the germline V gene, CDR1 is SGHRS and CDR2 is YFSETQ. CDR3 amino acids: CASSLRPSSTGELFF. Here the CDR3 DNA reads TGCGCCAGCAGCCTCCGGCCCTCGAGTACCGGGGAGCTGTTTTTT.

The chain recombines TRBV7-9 with TRBJ2-3, with 7 bases aligning to TRBD1. Losses at the gene ends were 7 bases for V and 3 bases for J; bases not matched to a gene: 10. The CDR3 sequence is 15 residues long. Germline V gene data show CDR1 as SEHNR and CDR2 as FQNEAQ (reference sequence). CDR3 amino acids: CASKKDRAWTDTQYF. The DNA for the CDR3 is TGTGCCAGCAAAAAAGACAGGGCCTGGACAGATACGCAGTATTTT.

Comments on this clonotype: With a much larger clone just one base away, this may be a read error. The CDR3 protein is CASSLVLASAGKLFF. Written as DNA, the CDR3 is TGCGCCAGCAGCTTGGTACTAGCATCGGCCGGGAAGCTGTTTTTT. The chain links TRBV5-1 to TRBJ2-2, with D perhaps TRBD2 (6 bases). The CDR3 runs 15 residues. Germline values: CDR1 SGHRS, CDR2 YFSETQ.